In its sample, the clone carrying this T cell receptor beta chain was seen a few times. Its antigen remains unknown. The source of the sample is a study of breast tumors, draining lymph nodes, adjacent tissues. General study findings and limits: Findings are consistent with lymph node origin and intratumoral expansion of most tumor T cells.

Germline loops: CDR1 SQVTM, CDR2 ANQGSEA. The CDR3 sequence is 15 residues long. Trimming took off 0 bases at V and 7 bases at J, with 18 bases between the two ends. TCRdb itself ran the multiplex PCR reads through MiXCR, one entry per CDR3 protein. The profile shows approximately 13,000 distinct CDR3 sequences, about 50% of them singletons. This TCR came from a female donor with breast cancer. Some clones in this sample may be carry-over from other donors' samples. Sequencing was carried out using tumor-adjacent breast tissue. The chain has TRBV29-1 and TRBJ2-5; weak D call: TRBD1 (6 bases). Here the CDR3 DNA reads TGCAGCGTTGAAGACGATACCGGGACAAGGGGGACCCAGTACTTC. This sequence encodes CSVEDDTGTRGTQYF.